This TCR beta chain was recovered during a study of early T cells in non-severe SARS-CoV-2 infection. Study-level background: Sequencing was performed on bulk RNA from unsorted whole blood, leaving chains unpaired.

Germline CDR1 and CDR2: MNHNY and SVGAGI (reference sequence). The CDR3 length is 15 residues. The V and J ends lost 8 bases and 8 bases, in that order; junction bases with no gene match: 14. This clonotype was counted at least ten times. TCRdb re-derived calls from the 5' RACE reads in MiXCR, one entry per CDR3 protein. The sample shows about 69,000 distinct CDR3 sequences, roughly a tenth of them seen only once. What was sequenced was whole blood. The chain couples TRBV6-6 to TRBJ2-1; the match to TRBD1 covers 8 bases. The TCR sequence derives from an adult who was a healthcare worker with PCR-confirmed SARS-CoV-2 infection or an uninfected control (not recorded which). Here the CDR3 reads CASGNPGQGGDEQFF. The CDR3, as DNA: TGTGCCAGCGGGAATCCCGGACAGGGTGGTGATGAGCAGTTCTTC.